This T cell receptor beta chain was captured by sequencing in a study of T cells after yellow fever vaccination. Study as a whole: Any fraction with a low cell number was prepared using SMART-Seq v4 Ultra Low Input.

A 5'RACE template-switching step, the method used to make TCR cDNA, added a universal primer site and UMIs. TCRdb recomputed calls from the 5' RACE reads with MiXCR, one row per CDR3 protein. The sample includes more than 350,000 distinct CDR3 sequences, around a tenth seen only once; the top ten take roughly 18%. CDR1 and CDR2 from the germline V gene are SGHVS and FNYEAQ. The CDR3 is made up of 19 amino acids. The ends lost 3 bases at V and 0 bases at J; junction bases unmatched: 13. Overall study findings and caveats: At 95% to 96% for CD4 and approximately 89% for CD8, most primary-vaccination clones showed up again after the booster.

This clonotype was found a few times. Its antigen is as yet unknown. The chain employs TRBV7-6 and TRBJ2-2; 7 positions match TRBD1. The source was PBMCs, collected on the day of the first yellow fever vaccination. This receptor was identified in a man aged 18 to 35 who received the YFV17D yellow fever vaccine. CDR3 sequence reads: CASSFPDTGTETNTGELFF. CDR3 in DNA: TGTGCCAGCAGCTTTCCGGACACCGGGACAGAGACGAACACCGGGGAGCTGTTTTTT.